This T cell receptor (beta chain) was retrieved from a study of T cell clones after liver transplantation. Study-level background: Samples came from ITN030ST, which attempted immunosuppression withdrawal within 2 years of liver transplantation. Subjects received no induction therapy and standard immunosuppression until randomization at 12-24 months post-transplant. Study conclusions and caveats: A significant post-transplant drop in circulating graft-donor-reactive CD4 TCRbeta sequences occurred in most of the 8 subjects. A larger donor-reactive than third-party decline suggested partial antigen-specific deletion.

Using immunoSEQ multiplex PCR, the repertoire was profiled, and TCRdb retains in-frame clones only, with some absent. This table holds some 120,000 clones, around nine tenths found once. Comment on this clone: Antigen specificity is unknown.

This TCR was recovered from a human patient who received a liver transplant. Some T cells may have come from the graft donor. The input for sequencing was CD4+ T cells from blood, taken 12 months after liver transplant.

CDR3 region: CASSLSSGAHGYTF. CDR3 nucleotides: TGTGCCAGCAGTTTAAGTTCAGGGGCGCATGGCTACACCTTC. V is TRBV28 and J is TRBJ1-2, with D tentatively TRBD1 (6 bases). The CDR3 has 14 amino acids. The V gene lost 2 bases and the J gene lost 6 bases, with 13 bases spanning the gap. Germline V gives CDR1 MDHEN, CDR2 SYDVKM.